The entry below describes one T cell receptor (beta chain). What it binds is unknown. In germline, CDR1 is SGHTA, CDR2 FQGTGA. The V end lost 5 bases, the J end lost 2 bases, and 9 bases lay between the germline ends. The CDR3 covers 13 residues. It was template switching that added a universal primer site, and there were unique molecular identifiers on the cDNA. TCRdb fed the 5' RACE reads into MiXCR, producing one record per CDR3 protein. The table has a few hundred thousand distinct CDR3 sequences, roughly 10% seen once. The data were taken from a study of identical twins. Points from the study as a whole: The more abundant beta clonotypes in cord blood had fewer insertions, and memory repertoires did not show this. Excess sharing by twins proved weaker in beta out-of-frame sequences.

These records were also assigned to another study, of yellow fever vaccine responses in identical twins.

The material sequenced was CD8+ T cells sorted from blood. The gene calls are TRBV7-3 and TRBJ1-1, with D possibly being TRBD1 (6 bases). The source is a woman between 18 and 29 years old in good health. The DNA of the CDR3 is TGTGCCAGCAGCGCGGACAGTAACACTGAAGCTTTCTTT. The encoded protein is CASSADSNTEAFF.